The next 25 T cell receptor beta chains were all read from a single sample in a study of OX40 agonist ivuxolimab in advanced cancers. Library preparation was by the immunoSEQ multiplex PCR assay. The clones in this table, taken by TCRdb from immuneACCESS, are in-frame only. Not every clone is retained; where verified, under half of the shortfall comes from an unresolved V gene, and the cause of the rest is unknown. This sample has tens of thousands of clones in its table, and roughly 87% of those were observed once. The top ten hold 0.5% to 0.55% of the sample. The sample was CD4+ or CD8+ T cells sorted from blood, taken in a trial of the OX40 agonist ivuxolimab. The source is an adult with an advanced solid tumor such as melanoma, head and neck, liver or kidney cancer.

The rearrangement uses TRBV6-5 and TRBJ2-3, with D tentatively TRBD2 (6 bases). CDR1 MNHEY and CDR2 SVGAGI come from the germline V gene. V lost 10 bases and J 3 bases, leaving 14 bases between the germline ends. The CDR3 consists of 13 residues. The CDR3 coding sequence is TGTGCCACCGTCTTGGCGGGGACAGATACGCAGTATTTT. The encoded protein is CATVLAGTDTQYF.

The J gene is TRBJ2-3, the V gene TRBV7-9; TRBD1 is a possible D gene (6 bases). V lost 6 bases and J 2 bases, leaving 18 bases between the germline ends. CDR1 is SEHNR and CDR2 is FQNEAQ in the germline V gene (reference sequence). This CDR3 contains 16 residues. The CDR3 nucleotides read TGTGCCAGCAGTTTGGGGGCAGGAGTCATCACAGATACGCAGTATTTT. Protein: CASSLGAGVITDTQYF.

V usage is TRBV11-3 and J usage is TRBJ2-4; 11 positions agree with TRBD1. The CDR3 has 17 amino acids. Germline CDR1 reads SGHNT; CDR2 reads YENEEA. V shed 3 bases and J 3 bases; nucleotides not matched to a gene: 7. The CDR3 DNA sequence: TGTGCCAGCAGCTTCGGACAGGGGGCGAAGATCAAAAACATTCAGTACTTC. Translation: CASSFGQGAKIKNIQYF. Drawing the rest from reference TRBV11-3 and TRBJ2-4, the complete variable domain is EAGVVQSPRYKIIEKKQPVAFWCNPISGHNTLYWYLQNLGQGPELLIRYENEEAVDDSQLPKDRFSAERLKGVDSTLKIQPAELGDSAVYLCASSFGQGAKIKNIQYFGAGTRLSVL.

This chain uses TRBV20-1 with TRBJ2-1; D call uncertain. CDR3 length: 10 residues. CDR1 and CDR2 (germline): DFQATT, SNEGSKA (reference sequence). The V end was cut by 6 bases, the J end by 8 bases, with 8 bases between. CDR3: CSARSDEQFF. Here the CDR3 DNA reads TGCAGTGCCAGAAGCGATGAGCAGTTCTTC.

The CDR3 DNA is TGTGCCACCGGGGGCGGTGGGGAGACCCAGTACTTC. Translating gives CATGGGGETQYF. The J gene is TRBJ2-5, the V gene TRBV27; either TRBD1 or TRBD2 may supply D (6 bases each). Germline CDR1 MNHEY, CDR2 SMNVEV (reference sequence). CDR3 size: 12 residues. V lost 10 bases and J 5 bases, leaving 14 bases between the germline ends.

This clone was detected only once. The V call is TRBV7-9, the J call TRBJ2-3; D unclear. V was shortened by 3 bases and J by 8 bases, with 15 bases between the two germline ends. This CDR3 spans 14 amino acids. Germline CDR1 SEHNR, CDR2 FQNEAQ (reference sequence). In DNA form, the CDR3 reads TGTGCCAGCAGCTTTGGGTCCGAGATCGGTACGCAGTATTTT. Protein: CASSFGSEIGTQYF.

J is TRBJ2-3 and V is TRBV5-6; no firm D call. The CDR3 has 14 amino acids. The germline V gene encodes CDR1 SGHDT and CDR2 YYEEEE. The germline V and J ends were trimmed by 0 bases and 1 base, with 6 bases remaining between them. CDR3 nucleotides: TGTGCCAGCAGCTTGGGCGGAGGCACAGATACGCAGTATTTT. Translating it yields CASSLGGGTDTQYF.

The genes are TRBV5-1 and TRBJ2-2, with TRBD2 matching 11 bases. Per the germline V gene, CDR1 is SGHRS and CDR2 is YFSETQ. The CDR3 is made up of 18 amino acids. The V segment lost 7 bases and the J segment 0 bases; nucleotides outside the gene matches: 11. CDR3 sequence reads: CASEPGLAAISNTGELFF. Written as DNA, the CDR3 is TGCGCCAGCGAACCGGGACTAGCGGCGATATCGAACACCGGGGAGCTGTTTTTT.

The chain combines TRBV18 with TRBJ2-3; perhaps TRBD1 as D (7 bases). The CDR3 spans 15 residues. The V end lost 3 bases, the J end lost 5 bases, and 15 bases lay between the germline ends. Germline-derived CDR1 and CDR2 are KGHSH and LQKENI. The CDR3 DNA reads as TGTGCCAGCTCACCTTTTTTTCAGGGGGGAGATACGCAGTATTTT. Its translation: CASSPFFQGGDTQYF.

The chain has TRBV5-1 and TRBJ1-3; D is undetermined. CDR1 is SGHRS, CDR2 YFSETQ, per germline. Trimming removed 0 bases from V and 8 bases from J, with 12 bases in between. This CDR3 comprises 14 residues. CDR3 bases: TGCGCCAGCAGCTTGGGAGGATCCAAGGACACCATATATTTT. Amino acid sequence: CASSLGGSKDTIYF.

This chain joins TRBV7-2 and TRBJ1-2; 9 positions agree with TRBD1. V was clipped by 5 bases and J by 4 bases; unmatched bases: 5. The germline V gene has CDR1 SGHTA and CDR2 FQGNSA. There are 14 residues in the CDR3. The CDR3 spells CASSPGQGFYGYTF. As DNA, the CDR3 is TGTGCCAGCAGCCCGGGACAGGGATTCTATGGCTACACCTTC. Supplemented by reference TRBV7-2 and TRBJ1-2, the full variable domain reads GAGVSQSPSNKVTEKGKDVELRCDPISGHTALYWYRQSLGQGLEFLIYFQGNSAPDKSGLPSDRFSAERTGGSVSTLTIQRTQQEDSAVYLCASSPGQGFYGYTFGSGTRLTVV.

The CDR3: CASSLAAGQDYEQYF. The CDR3 DNA follows: TGCGCCAGCAGCTTGGCCGCGGGACAAGATTACGAGCAGTACTTC. This chain uses TRBV5-1 with TRBJ2-7; D assignment may be TRBD1 or TRBD2 (6 bases each). The CDR3 length is 15 residues. Trimming took off 0 bases at V and 4 bases at J, with 14 bases between the two ends. Germline V gives CDR1 SGHRS, CDR2 YFSETQ.

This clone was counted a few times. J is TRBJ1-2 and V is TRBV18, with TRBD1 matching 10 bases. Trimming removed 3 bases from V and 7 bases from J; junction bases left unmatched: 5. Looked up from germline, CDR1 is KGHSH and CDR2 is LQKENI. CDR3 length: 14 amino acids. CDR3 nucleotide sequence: TGTGCCAGCTCACCGGACAGGGGGACTGGTGGCTACACCTTC. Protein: CASSPDRGTGGYTF.

The CDR3 nucleotides read TGTGCCATCAGTGGACCGGATAGGAGCAATCAGCCCCAGCATTTT. It translates to CAISGPDRSNQPQHF. The chain links TRBV10-3 to TRBJ1-5; no clear D. Germline V gene data show CDR1 as ENHRY and CDR2 as SYGVKD. The length of the CDR3 is 15 residues. Trimming removed 4 bases at V and 1 base at J, with 11 bases between.

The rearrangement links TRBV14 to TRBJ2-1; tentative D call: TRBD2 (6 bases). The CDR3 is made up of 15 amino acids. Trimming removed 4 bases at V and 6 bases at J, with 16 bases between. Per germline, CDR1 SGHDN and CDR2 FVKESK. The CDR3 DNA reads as TGTGCCAGCAGCCCTAGTCCCGGAGGGCCCAATGAGCAGTTCTTC. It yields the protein CASSPSPGGPNEQFF.

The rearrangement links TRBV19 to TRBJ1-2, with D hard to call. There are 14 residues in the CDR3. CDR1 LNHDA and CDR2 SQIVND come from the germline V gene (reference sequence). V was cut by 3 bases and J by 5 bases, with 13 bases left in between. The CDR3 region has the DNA TGTGCCAGTAGTATTTGGCGGGTCGGGTATGGCTACACCTTC. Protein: CASSIWRVGYGYTF.

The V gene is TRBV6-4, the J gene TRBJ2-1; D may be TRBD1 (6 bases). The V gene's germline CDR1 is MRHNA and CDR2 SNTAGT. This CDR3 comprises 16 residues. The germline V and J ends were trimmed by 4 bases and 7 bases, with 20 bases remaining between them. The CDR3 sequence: CASSGNGQSGGNEQFF. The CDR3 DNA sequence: TGTGCCAGCAGTGGGAATGGACAGAGTGGGGGAAATGAGCAGTTCTTC.

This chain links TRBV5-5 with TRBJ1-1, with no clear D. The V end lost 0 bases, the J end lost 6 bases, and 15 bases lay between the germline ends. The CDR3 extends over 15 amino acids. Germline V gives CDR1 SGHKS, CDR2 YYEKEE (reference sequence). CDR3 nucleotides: TGTGCCAGCAGCTTGGTGGTTTCGATGCGACCTGAAGCTTTCTTT. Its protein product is CASSLVVSMRPEAFF.

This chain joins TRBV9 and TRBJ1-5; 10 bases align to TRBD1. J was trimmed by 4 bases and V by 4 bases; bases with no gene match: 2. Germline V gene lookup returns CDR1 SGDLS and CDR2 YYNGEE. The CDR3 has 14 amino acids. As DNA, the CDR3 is TGTGCCAGCAGCCGACAGGGGGCAAATCAGCCCCAGCATTTT. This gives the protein CASSRQGANQPQHF.

The CDR3 DNA sequence: TGTGCCAGCAGTTTACGTACCGGGACAGGGAAAAACATTCAGTACTTC. Protein: CASSLRTGTGKNIQYF. The J gene is TRBJ2-4, the V gene TRBV7-9; TRBD1 matches 9 bases. This CDR3 contains 16 residues. Germline V gene lookup returns CDR1 SEHNR and CDR2 FQNEAQ (reference sequence). The V and J ends lost 6 bases and 4 bases, in that order; junction bases with no gene match: 10.

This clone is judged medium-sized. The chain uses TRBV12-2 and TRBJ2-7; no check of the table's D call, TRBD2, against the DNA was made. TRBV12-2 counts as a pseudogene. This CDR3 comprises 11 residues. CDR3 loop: CASLPGGEQYF. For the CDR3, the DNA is TGTGCAAGTCTCCCCGGGGGCGAGCAGTACTTC.

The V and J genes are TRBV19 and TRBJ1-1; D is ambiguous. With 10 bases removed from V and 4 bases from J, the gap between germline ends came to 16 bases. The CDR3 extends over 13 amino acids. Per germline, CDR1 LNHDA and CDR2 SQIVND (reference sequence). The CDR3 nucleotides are TGTGCCACTCAGTCTCCCGCCGGCACTGAAGCTTTCTTT. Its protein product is CATQSPAGTEAFF. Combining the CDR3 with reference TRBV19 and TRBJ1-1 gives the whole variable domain DGGITQSPKYLFRKEGQNVTLSCEQNLNHDAMYWYRQDPGQGLRLIYYSQIVNDFQKGDIAEGYSVSREKKESFPLTVTSAQKNPTAFYLCATQSPAGTEAFFGQGTRLTVV.

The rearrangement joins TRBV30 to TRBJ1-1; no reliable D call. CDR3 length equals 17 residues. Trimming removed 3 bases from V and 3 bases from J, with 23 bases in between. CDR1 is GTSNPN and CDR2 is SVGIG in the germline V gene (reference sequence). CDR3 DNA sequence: TGTGCCTGGAGATCCCGGGAGCAAAGGAATGGGGACACTGAAGCTTTCTTT. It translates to CAWRSREQRNGDTEAFF. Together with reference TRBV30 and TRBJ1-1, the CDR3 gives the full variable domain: SQTIHQWPATLVQPVGSPLSLECTVEGTSNPNLYWYRQAAGRGLQLLFYSVGIGQISSEVPQNLSASRPQDRQFILSSKKLLLSDSGFYLCAWRSREQRNGDTEAFFGQGTRLTVV.

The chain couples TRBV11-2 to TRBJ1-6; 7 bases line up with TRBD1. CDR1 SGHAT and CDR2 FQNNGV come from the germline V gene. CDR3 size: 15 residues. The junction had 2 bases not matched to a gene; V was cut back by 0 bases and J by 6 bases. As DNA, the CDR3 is TGTGCCAGCAGCTTAGATACAGGGGCTAATTCACCCCTCCACTTT. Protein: CASSLDTGANSPLHF. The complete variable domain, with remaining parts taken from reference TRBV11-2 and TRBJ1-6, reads EAGVAQSPRYKIIEKRQSVAFWCNPISGHATLYWYQQILGQGPKLLIQFQNNGVVDDSQLPKDRFSAERLKGVDSTLKIQPAKLEDSAVYLCASSLDTGANSPLHFGNGTRLTVT.

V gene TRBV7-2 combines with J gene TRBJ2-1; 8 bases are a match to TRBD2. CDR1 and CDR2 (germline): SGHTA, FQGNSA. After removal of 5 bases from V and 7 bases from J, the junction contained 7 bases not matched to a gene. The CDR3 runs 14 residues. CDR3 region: CASSIGLAGNEQFF. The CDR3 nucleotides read TGTGCCAGCAGCATAGGACTAGCAGGAAATGAGCAGTTCTTC.